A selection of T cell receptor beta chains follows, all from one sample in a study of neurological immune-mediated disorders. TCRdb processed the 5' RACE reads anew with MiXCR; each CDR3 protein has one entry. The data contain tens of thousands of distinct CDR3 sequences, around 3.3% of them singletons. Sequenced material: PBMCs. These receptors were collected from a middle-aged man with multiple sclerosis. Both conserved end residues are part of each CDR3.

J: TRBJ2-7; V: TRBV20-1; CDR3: CSARTGVTSSYEQYF
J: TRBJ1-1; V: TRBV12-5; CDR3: CASCVRTNTEAFF
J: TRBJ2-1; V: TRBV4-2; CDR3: CASSQPISYNEQFF
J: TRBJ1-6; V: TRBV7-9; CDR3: CASSLQGLNSPLHF
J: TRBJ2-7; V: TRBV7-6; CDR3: CASSDGTEQYF
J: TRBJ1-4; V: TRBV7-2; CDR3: CASSEGALNEKLFF
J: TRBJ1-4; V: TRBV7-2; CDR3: CASSLMRGGEKLFF
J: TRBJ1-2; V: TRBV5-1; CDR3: CASSLAGGLGYGYTF
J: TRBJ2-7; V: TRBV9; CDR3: CASSVGPDRGYEQYF
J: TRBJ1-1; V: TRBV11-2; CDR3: CASSLRKGVMNTEAFF
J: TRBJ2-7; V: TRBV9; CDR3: CASSVSGSSGAYEQYF
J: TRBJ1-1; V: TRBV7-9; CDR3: CASTRQSMNTEAFF
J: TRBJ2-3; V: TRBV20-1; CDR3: CSARPAFTDTQYF
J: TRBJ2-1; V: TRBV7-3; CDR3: CASSPGLAGDYNEQFF
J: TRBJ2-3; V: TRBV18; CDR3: CASSPPVLTDTQYF
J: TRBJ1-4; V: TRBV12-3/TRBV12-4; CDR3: CASTDGTVGLGGEKLFF
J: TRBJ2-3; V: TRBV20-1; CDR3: CSARTSGGARDTQYF
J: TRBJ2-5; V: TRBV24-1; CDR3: CATSDFVAGAQETQYF
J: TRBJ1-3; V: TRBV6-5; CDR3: CASSGTVGNTIYF
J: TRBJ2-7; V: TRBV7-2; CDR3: CASSRVGNEQYF
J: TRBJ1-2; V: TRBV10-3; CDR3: CAISERTGVTKDGYTF
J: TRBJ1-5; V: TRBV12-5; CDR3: CASDKGDGQPQHF
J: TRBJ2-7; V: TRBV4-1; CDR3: CASSPHRAGEQYF
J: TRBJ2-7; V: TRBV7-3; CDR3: CASSLFPGTSYEQYF
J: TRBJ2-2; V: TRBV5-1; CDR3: CASSLRDTGELFF
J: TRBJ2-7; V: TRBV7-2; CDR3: CASSLSIEQYF
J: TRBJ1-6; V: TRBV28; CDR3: CASSLYVTGSNSPLNF
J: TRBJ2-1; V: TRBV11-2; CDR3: CASSPRASGGINEQFF
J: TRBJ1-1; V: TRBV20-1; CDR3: CSADNRNPDTEAFF
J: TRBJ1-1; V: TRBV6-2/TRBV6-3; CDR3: CASSYRGHYPAFF
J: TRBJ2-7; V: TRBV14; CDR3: CASSQKRGFYEQYF
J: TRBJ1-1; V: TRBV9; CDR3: CASSSGAGDTEAFF
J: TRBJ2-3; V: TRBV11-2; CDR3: CASSWGDRGDTQYF
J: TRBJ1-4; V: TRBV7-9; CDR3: CASSLEAAATNEKLFF
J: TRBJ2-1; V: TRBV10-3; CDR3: CAISDPPAGGSNTPDNEQFF
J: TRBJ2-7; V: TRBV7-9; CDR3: CASSLSETGDEQYF
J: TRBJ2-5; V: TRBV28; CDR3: CASSWTGAIQETQYF
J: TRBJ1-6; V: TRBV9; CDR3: CASSPRFPSNSPLHF
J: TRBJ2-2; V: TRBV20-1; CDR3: CSAPQAATGELFF
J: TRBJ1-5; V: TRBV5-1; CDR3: CASSLGSGANQPQHF
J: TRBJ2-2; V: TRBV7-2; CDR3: CASSLGPASGELFF
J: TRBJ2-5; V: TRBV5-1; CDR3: CASSLVGPRGGETQYF